The source of this TCR beta chain is a study of blood T cell repertoires in COVID-19. TCRdb's copy holds only in-frame clones and misses some; the assay was immunoSEQ multiplex PCR. Of almost 70,000 clones listed, roughly 88% are singletons. J was trimmed by 4 bases and V by 4 bases; bases with no gene match: 9. The V gene's germline CDR1 is MGHRA and CDR2 YSYEKL. There are 15 residues in the CDR3. This TCR was sampled from an older woman with acute or convalescent COVID-19. This chain joins TRBV4-1 and TRBJ2-7; TRBD2 matches 8 bases. The material sequenced was peripheral blood. CDR3 residues: CASSLGPTSVYEQYF. DNA for the CDR3: TGCGCCAGCAGCCTGGGGCCGACTAGCGTGTACGAGCAGTACTTC.